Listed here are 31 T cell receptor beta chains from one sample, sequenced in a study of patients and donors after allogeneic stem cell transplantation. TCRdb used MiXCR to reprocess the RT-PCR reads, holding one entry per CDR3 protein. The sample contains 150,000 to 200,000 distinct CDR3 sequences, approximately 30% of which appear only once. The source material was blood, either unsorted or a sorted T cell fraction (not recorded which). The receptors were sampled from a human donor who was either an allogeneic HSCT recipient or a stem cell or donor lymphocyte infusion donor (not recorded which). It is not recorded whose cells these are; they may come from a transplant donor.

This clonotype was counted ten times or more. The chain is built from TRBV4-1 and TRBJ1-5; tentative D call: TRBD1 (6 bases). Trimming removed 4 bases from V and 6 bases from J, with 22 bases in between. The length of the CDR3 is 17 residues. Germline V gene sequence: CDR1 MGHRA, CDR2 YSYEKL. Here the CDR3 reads CASSLQPDRNIGQPQHF. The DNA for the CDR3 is TGCGCCAGCAGCCTTCAGCCTGACAGGAATATTGGTCAGCCCCAGCATTTT.

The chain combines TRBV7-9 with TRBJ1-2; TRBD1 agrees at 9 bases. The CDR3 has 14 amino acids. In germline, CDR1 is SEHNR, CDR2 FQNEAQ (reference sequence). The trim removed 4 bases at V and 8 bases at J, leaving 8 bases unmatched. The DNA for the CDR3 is TGTGCCAGCAGCTCGGCGGGGACAGGGTTCGGCTACACCTTC. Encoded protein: CASSSAGTGFGYTF.

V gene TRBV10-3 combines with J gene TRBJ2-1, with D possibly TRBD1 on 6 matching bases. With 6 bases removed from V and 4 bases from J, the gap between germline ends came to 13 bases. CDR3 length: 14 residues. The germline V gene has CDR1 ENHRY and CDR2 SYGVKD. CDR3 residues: CAISGGQSYNEQFF. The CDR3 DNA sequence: TGTGCCATCAGCGGAGGACAGTCTTACAATGAGCAGTTCTTC.

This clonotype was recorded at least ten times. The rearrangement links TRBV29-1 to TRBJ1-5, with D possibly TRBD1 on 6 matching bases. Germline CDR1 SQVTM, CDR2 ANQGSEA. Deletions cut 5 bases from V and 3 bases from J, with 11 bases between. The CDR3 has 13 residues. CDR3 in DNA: TGCAGCGTTCGGACAGCTCCCAATCAGCCCCAGCATTTT. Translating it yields CSVRTAPNQPQHF. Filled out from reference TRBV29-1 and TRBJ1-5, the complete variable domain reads SAVISQKPSRDICQRGTSLTIQCQVDSQVTMMFWYRQQPGQSLTLIATANQGSEATYESGFVIDKFPISRPNLTFSTLTVSNMSPEDSSIYLCSVRTAPNQPQHFGDGTRLSIL.

The CDR3 reads CATRSKGYNEQFF. The CDR3 region has the DNA TGTGCCACCAGATCGAAGGGCTACAATGAGCAGTTCTTC. The chain recombines TRBV24-1 with TRBJ2-1; D unclear. This CDR3 comprises 13 residues. Germline loops: CDR1 KGHDR, CDR2 SFDVKD. Trimming shortened V by 7 bases and J by 3 bases, and 9 bases separated the two germline ends.

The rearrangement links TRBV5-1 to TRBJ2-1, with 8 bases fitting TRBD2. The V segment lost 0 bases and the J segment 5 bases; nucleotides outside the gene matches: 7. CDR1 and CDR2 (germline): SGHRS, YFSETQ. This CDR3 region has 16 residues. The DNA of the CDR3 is TGCGCCAGCAGCTTGGTTAACTGGCGGGAGGACAATGAGCAGTTCTTC. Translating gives CASSLVNWREDNEQFF.

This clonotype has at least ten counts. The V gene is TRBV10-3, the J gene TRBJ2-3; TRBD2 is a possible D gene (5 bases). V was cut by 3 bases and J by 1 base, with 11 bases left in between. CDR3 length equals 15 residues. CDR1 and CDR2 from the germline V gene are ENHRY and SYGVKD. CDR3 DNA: TGTGCCATCAGTGACTTAGCGTTAGGCACAGATACGCAGTATTTT. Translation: CAISDLALGTDTQYF.

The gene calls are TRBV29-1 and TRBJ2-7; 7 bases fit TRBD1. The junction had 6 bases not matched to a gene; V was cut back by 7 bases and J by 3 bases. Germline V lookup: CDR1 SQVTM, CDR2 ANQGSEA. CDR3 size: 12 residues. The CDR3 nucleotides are TGCAGCGCCCGGGACAGTAACTACGAGCAGTACTTC. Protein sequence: CSARDSNYEQYF.

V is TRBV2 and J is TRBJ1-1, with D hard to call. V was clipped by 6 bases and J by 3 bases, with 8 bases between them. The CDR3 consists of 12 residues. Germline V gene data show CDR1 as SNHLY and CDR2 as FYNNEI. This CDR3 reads CASRRMDTEAFF. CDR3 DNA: TGTGCCAGCAGGCGGATGGACACTGAAGCTTTCTTT.

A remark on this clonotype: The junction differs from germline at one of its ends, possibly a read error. The CDR3 DNA reads as TGCGCCAGCAGCTTTCTGAGTGACCCAGGGATTTATGCCTACACCTTC. This codes for CASSFLSDPGIYAYTF. The chain joins TRBV5-1 to TRBJ1-2; possibly TRBD1 for D (5 bases). This CDR3 region has 16 residues. Germline V gene lookup returns CDR1 SGHRS and CDR2 YFSETQ.

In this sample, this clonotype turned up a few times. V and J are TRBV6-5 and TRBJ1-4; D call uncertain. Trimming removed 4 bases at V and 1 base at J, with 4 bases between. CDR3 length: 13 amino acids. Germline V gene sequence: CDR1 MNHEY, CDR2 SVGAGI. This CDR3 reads CASSLITNEKLFF. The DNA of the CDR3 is TGTGCCAGCAGTTTGATAACTAATGAAAAACTGTTTTTT.

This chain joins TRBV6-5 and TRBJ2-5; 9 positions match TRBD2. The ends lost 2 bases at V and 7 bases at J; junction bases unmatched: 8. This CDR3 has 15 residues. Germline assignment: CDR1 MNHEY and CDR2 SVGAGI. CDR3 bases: TGTGCCAGCAGTTACGATGCGGGAGGGCGGGGGACCCAGTACTTC. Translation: CASSYDAGGRGTQYF.

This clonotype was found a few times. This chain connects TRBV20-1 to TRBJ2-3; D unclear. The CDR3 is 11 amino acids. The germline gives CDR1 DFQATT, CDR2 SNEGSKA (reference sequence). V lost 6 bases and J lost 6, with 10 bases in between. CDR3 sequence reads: CSARSRDTQYF. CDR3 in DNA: TGCAGTGCGAGGAGCCGCGATACGCAGTATTTT.

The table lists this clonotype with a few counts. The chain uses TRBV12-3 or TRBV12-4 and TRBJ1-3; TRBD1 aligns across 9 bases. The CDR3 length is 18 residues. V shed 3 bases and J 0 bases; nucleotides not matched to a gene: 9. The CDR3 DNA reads TGTGCCAGCAGTTTGACAGGGGGTAATCGCTTCTCTGGAAACACCATATATTTT. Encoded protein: CASSLTGGNRFSGNTIYF.

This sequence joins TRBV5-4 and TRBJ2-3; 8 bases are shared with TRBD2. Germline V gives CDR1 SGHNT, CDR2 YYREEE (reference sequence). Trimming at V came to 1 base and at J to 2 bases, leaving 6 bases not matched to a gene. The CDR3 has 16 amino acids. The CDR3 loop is CASSLWGLVHTDTQYF. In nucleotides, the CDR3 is TGTGCCAGCAGCTTGTGGGGACTAGTCCACACAGATACGCAGTATTTT.

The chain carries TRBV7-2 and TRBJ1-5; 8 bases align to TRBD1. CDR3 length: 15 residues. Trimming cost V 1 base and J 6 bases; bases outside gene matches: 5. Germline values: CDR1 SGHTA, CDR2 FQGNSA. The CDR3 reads CASSLGQGTGQPQHF. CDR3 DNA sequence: TGTGCCAGCAGCTTAGGACAGGGGACGGGTCAGCCCCAGCATTTT.

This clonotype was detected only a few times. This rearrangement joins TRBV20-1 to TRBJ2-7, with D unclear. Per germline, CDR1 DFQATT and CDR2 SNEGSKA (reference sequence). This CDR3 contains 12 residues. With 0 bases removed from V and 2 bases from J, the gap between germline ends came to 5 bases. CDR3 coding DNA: TGCAGTGCTAGAGAGGGGACCTACGAGCAGTACTTC. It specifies CSAREGTYEQYF.

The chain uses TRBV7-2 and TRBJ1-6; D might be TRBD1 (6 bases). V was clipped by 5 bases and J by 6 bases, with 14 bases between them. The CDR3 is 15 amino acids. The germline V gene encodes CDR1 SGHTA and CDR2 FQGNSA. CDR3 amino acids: CASSPQGQSNSPLHF. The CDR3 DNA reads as TGTGCCAGCAGCCCTCAGGGGCAGAGTAATTCACCCCTCCACTTT.

The CDR3 sequence is CASSYWGLAGNSSYNEQFF. The CDR3 DNA sequence: TGTGCCAGCAGCTATTGGGGACTAGCGGGCAATAGCTCCTACAATGAGCAGTTCTTC. V and J are TRBV7-9 and TRBJ2-1; 12 nucleotides agree with TRBD2. Per the germline V gene, CDR1 is SEHNR and CDR2 is FQNEAQ (reference sequence). The CDR3 is 19 amino acids. After removal of 4 bases from V and 0 bases from J, the junction contained 10 bases not matched to a gene.

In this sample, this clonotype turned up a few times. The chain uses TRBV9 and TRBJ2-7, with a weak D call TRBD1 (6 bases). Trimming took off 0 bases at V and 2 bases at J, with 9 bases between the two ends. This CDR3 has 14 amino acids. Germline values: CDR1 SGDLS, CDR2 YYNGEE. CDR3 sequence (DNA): TGTGCCAGCAGCGTAGACTGGGACACCTACGAGCAGTACTTC. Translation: CASSVDWDTYEQYF.

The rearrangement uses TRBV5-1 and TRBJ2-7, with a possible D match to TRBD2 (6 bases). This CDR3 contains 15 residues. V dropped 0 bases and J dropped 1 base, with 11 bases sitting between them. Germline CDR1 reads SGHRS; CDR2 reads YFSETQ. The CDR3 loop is CASSLVLASSYEQYF. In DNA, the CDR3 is TGCGCCAGCAGCTTGGTGCTAGCGAGTTCCTACGAGCAGTACTTC.

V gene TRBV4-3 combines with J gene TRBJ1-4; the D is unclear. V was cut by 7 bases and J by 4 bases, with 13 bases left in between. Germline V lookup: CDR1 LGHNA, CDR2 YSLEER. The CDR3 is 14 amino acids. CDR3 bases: TGCGCCAGCACCTCAAACCTTCGTAATGAAAAACTGTTTTTT. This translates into CASTSNLRNEKLFF.

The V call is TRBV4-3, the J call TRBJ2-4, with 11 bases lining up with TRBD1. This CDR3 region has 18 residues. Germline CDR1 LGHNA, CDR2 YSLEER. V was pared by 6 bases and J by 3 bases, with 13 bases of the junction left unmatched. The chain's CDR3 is CASSLHLGTGGSKNIQYF. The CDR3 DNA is TGCGCCAGCAGTCTTCACCTGGGGACAGGGGGGAGCAAAAACATTCAGTACTTC.

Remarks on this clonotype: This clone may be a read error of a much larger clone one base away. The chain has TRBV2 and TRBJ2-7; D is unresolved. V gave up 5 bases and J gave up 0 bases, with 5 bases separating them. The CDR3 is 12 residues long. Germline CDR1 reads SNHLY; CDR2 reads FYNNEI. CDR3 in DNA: TGTGCCAGCAGTCGAAGCTCCTACGAGCAGTACTTC. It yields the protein CASSRSSYEQYF.

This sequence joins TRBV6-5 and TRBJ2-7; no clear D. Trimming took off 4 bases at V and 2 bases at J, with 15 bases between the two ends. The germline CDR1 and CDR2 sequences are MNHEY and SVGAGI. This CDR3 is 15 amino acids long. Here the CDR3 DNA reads TGTGCCAGCAGTTCGGACCCTCATGGCACCTACGAGCAGTACTTC. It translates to CASSSDPHGTYEQYF.

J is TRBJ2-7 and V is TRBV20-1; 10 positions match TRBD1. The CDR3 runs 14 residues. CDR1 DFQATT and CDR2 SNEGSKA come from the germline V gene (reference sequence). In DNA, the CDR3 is TGCAGAGCTGGAGGGACAGGGGTTTCCTACGAGCAGTACTTC. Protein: CRAGGTGVSYEQYF.

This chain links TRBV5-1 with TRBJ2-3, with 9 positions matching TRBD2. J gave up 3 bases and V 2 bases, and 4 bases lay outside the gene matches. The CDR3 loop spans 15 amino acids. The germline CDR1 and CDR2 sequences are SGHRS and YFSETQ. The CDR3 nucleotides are TGCGCCAGCAGCTTTAGCGGGAGTACGACAGATACGCAGTATTTT. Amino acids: CASSFSGSTTDTQYF.

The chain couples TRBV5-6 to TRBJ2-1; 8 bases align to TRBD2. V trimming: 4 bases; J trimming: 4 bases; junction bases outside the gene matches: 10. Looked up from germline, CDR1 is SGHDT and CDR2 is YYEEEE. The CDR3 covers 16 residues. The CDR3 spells CASSPPGGGTYNEQFF. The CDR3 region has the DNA TGTGCCAGCAGCCCTCCCGGGGGGGGCACGTACAATGAGCAGTTCTTC.

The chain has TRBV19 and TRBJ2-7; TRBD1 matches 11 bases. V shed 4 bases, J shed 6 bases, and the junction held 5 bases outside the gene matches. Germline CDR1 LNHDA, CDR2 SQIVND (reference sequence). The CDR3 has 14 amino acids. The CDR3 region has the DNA TGTGCCAGTAGTAAGGACAGGGGGCGAGGCGAGCAGTACTTC. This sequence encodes CASSKDRGRGEQYF. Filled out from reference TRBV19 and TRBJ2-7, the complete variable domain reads DGGITQSPKYLFRKEGQNVTLSCEQNLNHDAMYWYRQDPGQGLRLIYYSQIVNDFQKGDIAEGYSVSREKKESFPLTVTSAQKNPTAFYLCASSKDRGRGEQYFGPGTRLTVT.

The CDR3 DNA is TGCAGTGCTAGAAAAGGGGGCGCCCTTAATGAAAAACTGTTTTTT. Its translation: CSARKGGALNEKLFF. The chain joins TRBV20-1 to TRBJ1-4, with 7 bases aligning to TRBD1. Per the germline V gene, CDR1 is DFQATT and CDR2 is SNEGSKA (reference sequence). V was pared by 2 bases and J by 4 bases, with 7 bases of the junction left unmatched. The CDR3 runs 15 residues.

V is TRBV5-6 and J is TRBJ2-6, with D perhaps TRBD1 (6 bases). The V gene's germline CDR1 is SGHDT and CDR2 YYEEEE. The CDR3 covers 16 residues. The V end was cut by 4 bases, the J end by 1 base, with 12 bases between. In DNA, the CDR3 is TGTGCCAGCAGCCCGGACAGTTTATCTGGGGCCAACGTCCTGACTTTC. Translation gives CASSPDSLSGANVLTF.